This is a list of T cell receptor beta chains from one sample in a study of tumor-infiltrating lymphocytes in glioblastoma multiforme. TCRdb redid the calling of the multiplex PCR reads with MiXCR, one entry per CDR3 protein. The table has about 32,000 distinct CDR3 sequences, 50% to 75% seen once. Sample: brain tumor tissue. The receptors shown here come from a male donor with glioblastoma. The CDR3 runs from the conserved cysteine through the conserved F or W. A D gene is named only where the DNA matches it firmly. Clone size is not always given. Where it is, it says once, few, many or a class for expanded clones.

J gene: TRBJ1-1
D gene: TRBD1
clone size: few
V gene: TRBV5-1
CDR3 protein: CASSPSPGQMNTEALF
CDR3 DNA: TGCGCCAGCAGCCCGTCCCCGGGACAGATGAACACTGAAGCCTTATTT

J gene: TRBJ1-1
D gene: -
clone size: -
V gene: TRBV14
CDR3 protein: CASSQDGWARTEALF
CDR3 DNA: TGTGCCAGCAGCCAAGACGGGTGGGCGAGGACTGAAGCTCTCTTT

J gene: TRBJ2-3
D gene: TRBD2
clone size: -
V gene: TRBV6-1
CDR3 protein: CASSDLLAGVADTQYF
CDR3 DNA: TGTGCCAGCAGCGACCTACTAGCGGGAGTAGCAGATACGCAGTACTTT

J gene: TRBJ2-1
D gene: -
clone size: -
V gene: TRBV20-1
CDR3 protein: CSAYGSSGSYIEQFF
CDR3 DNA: TGCAGCGCTTACGGGTCTAGTGGGAGTTACATTGAGCAGTTCTTC

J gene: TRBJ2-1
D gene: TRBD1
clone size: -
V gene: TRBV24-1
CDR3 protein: CATSGRRDSPSNEQFF
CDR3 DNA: TGTGCCACCAGTGGGAGACGGGACAGCCCGTCCAATGAGCAGTTCTTC

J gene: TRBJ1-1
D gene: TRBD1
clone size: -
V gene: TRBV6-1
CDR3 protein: CASIGQGRTEAFF
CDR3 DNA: TGTGCCAGCATCGGACAGGGGAGGACTGAAGCTTTCTTC

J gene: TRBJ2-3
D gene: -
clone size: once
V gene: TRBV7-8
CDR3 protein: CASSPATDTQYF
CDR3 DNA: TGTGCCAGCAGCCCCGCCACAGATACGCAGTATTTT

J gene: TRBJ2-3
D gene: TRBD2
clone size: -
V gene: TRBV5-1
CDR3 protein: CAGSSGLDVLTDTQYF
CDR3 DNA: TGCGCCGGCAGCTCCGGACTAGACGTTCTCACAGATACGCAGTATTTT

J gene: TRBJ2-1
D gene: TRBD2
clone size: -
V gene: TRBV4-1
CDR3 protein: CASSQDRRAGNMNEQFF
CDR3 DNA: TGCGCCAGCAGCCAAGATCGTCGAGCGGGGAATATGAATGAGCAGTTCTTC

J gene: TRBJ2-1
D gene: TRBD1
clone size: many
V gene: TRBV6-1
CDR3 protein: CASRRGNRGSYNEQFF
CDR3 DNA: TGTGCCAGCAGGAGGGGAAACAGGGGGAGTTACAATGAGCAGTTCTTC

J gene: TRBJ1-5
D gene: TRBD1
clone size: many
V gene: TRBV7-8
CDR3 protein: CASSFGQGGQPQHF
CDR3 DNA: TGTGCCAGCAGTTTTGGACAGGGAGGTCAGCCCCAGCATTTT

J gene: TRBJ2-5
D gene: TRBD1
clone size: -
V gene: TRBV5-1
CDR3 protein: CASSLVGWAGGDQETQYF
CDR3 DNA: TGCGCCAGCAGCTTGGTTGGTTGGGCAGGGGGCGACCAAGAGACCCAGTACTTC

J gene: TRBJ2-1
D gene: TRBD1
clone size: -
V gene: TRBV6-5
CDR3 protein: CASSLGQGTGSEQFF
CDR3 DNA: TGTGCCAGCAGCCTCGGACAGGGGACGGGCAGTGAGCAGTTCTTC

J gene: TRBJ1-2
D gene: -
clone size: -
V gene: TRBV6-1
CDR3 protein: CDSNDRSNYGYTF
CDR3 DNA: TGCGACAGCAATGACAGATCTAACTATGGCTACACCTTC

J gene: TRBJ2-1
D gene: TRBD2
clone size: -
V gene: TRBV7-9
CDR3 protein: CASSWDYRNGDEQFF
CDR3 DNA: TGTGCCAGCAGCTGGGACTACCGGAATGGGGATGAGCAGTTCTTC

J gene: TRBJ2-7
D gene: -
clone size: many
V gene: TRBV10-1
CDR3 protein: CASSAFGQFGEQYF
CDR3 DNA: TGCGCCAGCAGTGCATTCGGACAGTTCGGCGAGCAGTACTTC

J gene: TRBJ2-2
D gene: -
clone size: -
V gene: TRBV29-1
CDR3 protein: CSVGRWQDNTGELFF
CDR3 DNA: TGCAGCGTTGGGAGATGGCAGGATAACACCGGGGAGCTGTTTTTT

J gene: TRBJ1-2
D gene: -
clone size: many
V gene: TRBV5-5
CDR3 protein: CASSLTGRYGYTF
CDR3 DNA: TGTGCCAGCAGCTTGACCGGGAGGTATGGCTACACCTTC

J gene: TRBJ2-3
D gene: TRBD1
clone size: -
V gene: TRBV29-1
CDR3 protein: CSVQGASDTPYF
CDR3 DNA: TGCAGCGTACAGGGGGCATCAGATACGCCGTATTTT

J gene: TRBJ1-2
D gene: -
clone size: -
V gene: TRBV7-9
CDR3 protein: CASSLGQANYGYTF
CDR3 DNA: TGTGCCAGCAGCTTAGGGCAGGCTAACTATGGCTACACCTTC

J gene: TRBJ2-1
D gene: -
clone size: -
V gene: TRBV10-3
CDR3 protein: CVISDCNEQFF
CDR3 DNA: TGTGTCATCAGTGACTGCAATGAGCAGTTCTTC

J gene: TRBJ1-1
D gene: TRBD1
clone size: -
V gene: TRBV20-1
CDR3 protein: CSAWTGMNTEAFF
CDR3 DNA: TGCAGTGCTTGGACAGGGATGAACACTGAAGCTTTCTTT

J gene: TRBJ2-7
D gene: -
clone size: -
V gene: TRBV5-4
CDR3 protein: CASNSSVGAPEQYF
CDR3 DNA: TGTGCCAGTAACTCCTCTGTAGGGGCGCCCGAGCAGTACTTC

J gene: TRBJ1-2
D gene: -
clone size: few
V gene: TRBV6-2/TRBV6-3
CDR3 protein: CASRSTGRGYGYTF
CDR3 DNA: TGTGCCAGCAGATCCACAGGGAGAGGCTATGGCTACACCTTC

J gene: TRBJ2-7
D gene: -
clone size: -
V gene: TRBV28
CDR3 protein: CASPKGDEQYF
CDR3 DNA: TGTGCCAGCCCAAAAGGGGACGAGCAGTACTTC

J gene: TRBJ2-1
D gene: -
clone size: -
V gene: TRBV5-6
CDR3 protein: CASSLVGDYNEQFF
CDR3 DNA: TGTGCCAGCAGCTTGGTAGGGGATTACAATGAGCAGTTCTTC

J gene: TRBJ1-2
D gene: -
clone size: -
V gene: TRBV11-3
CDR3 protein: CASSPSGDHYGYTF
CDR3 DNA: TGTGCCAGCAGTCCTTCGGGGGATCACTATGGCTACACCTTC

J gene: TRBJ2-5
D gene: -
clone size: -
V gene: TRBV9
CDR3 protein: CASSGTGSSRGKETQYF
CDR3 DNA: TGTGCCAGCAGCGGTACCGGGTCCTCAAGGGGGAAAGAGACCCAGTACTTC

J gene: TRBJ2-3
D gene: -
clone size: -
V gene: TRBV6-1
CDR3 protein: CANRAGTDSTDTQYF
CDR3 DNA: TGTGCCAACAGAGCAGGGACGGACAGCACAGATACGCAGTATTTT

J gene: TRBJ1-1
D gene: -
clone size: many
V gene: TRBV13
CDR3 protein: CASSQRGTLGAFF
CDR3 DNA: TGTGCCAGCAGCCAACGGGGCACCCTTGGGGCTTTCTTT

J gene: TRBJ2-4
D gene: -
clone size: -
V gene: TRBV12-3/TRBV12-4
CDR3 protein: CASSTTGLTGEWEAKNIQYF
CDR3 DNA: TGTGCCAGCAGTACCACCGGACTAACGGGAGAGTGGGAAGCCAAAAACATTCAGTATTTC

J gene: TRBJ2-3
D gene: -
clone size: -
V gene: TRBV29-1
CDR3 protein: CSVEGPYTSIDTQYF
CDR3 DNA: TGTAGCGTTGAGGGCCCATACACTAGCATAGATACGCAGTATTTT